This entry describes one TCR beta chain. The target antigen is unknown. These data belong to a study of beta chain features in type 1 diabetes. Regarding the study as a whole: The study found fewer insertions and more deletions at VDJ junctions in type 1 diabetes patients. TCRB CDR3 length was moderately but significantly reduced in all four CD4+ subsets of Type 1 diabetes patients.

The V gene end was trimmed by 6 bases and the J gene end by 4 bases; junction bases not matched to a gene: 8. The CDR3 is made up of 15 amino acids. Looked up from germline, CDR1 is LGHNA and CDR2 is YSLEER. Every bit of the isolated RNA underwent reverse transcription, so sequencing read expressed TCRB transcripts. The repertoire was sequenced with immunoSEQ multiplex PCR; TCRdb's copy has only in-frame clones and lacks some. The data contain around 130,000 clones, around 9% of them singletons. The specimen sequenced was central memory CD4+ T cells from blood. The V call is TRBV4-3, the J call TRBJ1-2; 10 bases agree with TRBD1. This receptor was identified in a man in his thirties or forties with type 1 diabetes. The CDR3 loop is CASRPTGTGVYGYTF. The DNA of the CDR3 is TGCGCCAGCAGACCCACCGGGACAGGGGTCTATGGCTACACCTTC.